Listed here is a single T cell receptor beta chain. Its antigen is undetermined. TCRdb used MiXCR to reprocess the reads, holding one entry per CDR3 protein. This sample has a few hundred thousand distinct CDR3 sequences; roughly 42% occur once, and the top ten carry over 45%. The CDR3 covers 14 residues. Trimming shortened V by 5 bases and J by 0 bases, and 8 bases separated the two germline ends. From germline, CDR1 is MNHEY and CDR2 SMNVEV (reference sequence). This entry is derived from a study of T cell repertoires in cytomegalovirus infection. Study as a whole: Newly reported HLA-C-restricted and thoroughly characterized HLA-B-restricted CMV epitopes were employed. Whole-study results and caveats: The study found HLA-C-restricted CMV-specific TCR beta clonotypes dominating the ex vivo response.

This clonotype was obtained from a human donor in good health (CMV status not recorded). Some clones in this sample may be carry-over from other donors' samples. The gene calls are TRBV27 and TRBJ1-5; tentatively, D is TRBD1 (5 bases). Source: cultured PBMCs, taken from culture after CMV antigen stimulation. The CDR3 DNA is TGTGCCAGCAGTGGGGACGGTAGCAATCAGCCCCAGCATTTT. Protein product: CASSGDGSNQPQHF.